This T cell receptor beta chain was retrieved from a study of blood T cell repertoires in COVID-19. The V end was cut by 4 bases, the J end by 4 bases, with 11 bases between. Germline CDR1 and CDR2: SQVTM and ANQGSEA. The CDR3 extends over 12 amino acids. TCRdb's copy holds only in-frame clones and misses some; the assay was immunoSEQ multiplex PCR. Of tens of thousands of clones detected, 79% appear once; the ten largest clones hold over 25%. The sample holds a few counts of this clone. The sequence came from a human donor in a cohort sampled during active COVID-19. The sequencing sample was made of peripheral blood. V gene TRBV29-1 combines with J gene TRBJ2-7; no definite D call. CDR3 loop: CSVGQRWYEQYF. CDR3 sequence (DNA): TGCAGCGTTGGTCAGCGTTGGTACGAGCAGTACTTC.